What follows are 13 T cell receptor beta chains derived from one specimen sequenced in a study of response to subunit inactivated influenza vaccine. TCRdb passed the RT-PCR reads through MiXCR, listing each CDR3 protein once. Here the sample spans under 200,000 distinct CDR3 sequences, approximately 10% being singletons. The source material was non-naive T cells sorted from PBMCs, sampled 45 days after vaccination. These receptors all stem from a man over 45 who received an inactivated influenza vaccine.

The rearrangement uses TRBV7-9 and TRBJ1-1; D unclear. CDR3 length: 14 residues. V lost 1 base, J lost 3 bases, and 9 bases lay in between. In germline, CDR1 is SEHNR, CDR2 FQNEAQ (reference sequence). The CDR3 nucleotides read TGTGCCAGCAGCTTAGGGGTGGAGGACACTGAAGCTTTCTTT. This gives the protein CASSLGVEDTEAFF.

This clonotype was detected many times. The chain combines TRBV27 with TRBJ1-5; 8 bases align to TRBD1. The trim removed 4 bases at V and 3 bases at J, leaving 5 bases unmatched. Per the germline V gene, CDR1 is MNHEY and CDR2 is SMNVEV (reference sequence). There are 15 residues in the CDR3. The DNA of the CDR3 is TGTGCCAGCAGTTCGACAGGGGCGCTCAATCAGCCCCAGCATTTT. Translation gives CASSSTGALNQPQHF.

The sample holds a few counts of this clonotype. The V gene is TRBV6-2 or TRBV6-3, the J gene TRBJ2-7; D gene unclear. The germline V and J ends were trimmed by 11 bases and 4 bases, with 15 bases remaining between them. Germline V gene sequence: CDR1 MNHEY, CDR2 SVGEGT. The CDR3 is made up of 12 amino acids. The CDR3 DNA reads as TGTGCCGCCAAGGGAAGGGAATACGAGCAGTACTTC. Protein product: CAAKGREYEQYF.

This chain links TRBV6-1 with TRBJ2-5; a possible D gene is TRBD1 (5 bases). The CDR3 has 15 residues. Looked up from germline, CDR1 is MNHNS and CDR2 is SASEGT. The V and J ends lost 4 bases and 5 bases respectively, with 17 bases between them. CDR3 loop: CASSAQGGTGETQYF. CDR3 DNA sequence: TGTGCCAGCAGTGCCCAGGGCGGTACCGGGGAGACCCAGTACTTC.

Many counts were recorded for this clonotype. The chain couples TRBV15 to TRBJ2-3; D is uncertain. Trimming removed 1 base at V and 0 bases at J, with 14 bases between. CDR3 size: 17 residues. CDR1 is LNHNV and CDR2 is YYDKDF in the germline V gene (reference sequence). The CDR3 nucleotides read TGTGCCACCAGCAGAGTCAGCTCGAACCCTAGCACAGATACGCAGTATTTT. This codes for CATSRVSSNPSTDTQYF.

This clonotype turned up a few times. The rearrangement links TRBV20-1 to TRBJ2-1; 9 bases align to TRBD2. Germline CDR1 and CDR2: DFQATT and SNEGSKA (reference sequence). The CDR3 consists of 15 residues. Losses at the gene ends were 6 bases for V and 7 bases for J; bases not matched to a gene: 13. The DNA for the CDR3 is TGCAGTGCCAGAATGCCTAGCGGGATGTGGAATGAGCAGTTCTTC. Protein product: CSARMPSGMWNEQFF.

The rearrangement joins TRBV6-2 or TRBV6-3 to TRBJ2-1, with a weak D call TRBD2 (6 bases). The CDR3 consists of 13 residues. V lost 7 bases, J lost 15 bases, and 22 bases lay in between. CDR1 is MNHEY and CDR2 is SVGEGT in the germline V gene. CDR3 nucleotide sequence: TGTGCCAGCACCCAGAACCCCCGGGTCGGGGGGTTCTTC. Translation: CASTQNPRVGGFF.

This chain links TRBV7-8 with TRBJ1-1; 9 nucleotides line up with TRBD1. Germline lookup yields CDR1 SGHVS and CDR2 FQNEAQ. This CDR3 region has 14 residues. Losses at the gene ends were 4 bases for V and 10 bases for J; bases not matched to a gene: 10. The CDR3 spells CASSSTTGGALAFF. The CDR3 coding sequence is TGTGCCAGCAGCTCTACGACAGGGGGGGCTTTAGCTTTCTTT.

This clonotype was seen ten or more times. V gene TRBV5-1 combines with J gene TRBJ1-1, with D unresolved. This CDR3 has 14 amino acids. Germline V CDR1 and CDR2: SGHRS, YFSETQ. Trimming left V 0 bases short and J 1 base short, with 7 bases between. This CDR3 is CASSLGPGNTEAFF. Written as DNA, the CDR3 is TGCGCCAGCAGCTTGGGTCCTGGGAACACTGAAGCTTTCTTT. Full variable domain (missing parts from reference TRBV5-1 and TRBJ1-1): KAGVTQTPRYLIKTRGQQVTLSCSPISGHRSVSWYQQTPGQGLQFLFEYFSETQRNKGNFPGRFSGRQFSNSRSEMNVSTLELGDSALYLCASSLGPGNTEAFFGQGTRLTVV.

On this clonotype: A much larger clone is a single base away; this may be a read error. This sequence joins TRBV9 and TRBJ1-5; 7 nucleotides match TRBD1. Germline CDR1 and CDR2: SGDLS and YYNGEE. This CDR3 is 16 amino acids long. Unmatched junction bases numbered 13, after V lost 3 bases and J lost 7 bases. The CDR3 nucleotides read TGTGCCAGCAGCGCAGGGGCAGGGGGAGTGGGGCAGCCCCAGCATTTT. The encoded protein is CASSAGAGGVGQPQHF.

A few counts support this clonotype. This CDR3 is CASSLAQGGEQYF. The CDR3 nucleotides are TGCGCCAGCAGCTTGGCGCAGGGCGGGGAGCAGTACTTC. The chain carries TRBV5-1 and TRBJ2-7, with D possibly called TRBD1 or TRBD2 (5 bases each). There are 13 residues in the CDR3. With 0 bases removed from V and 7 bases from J, the gap between germline ends came to 11 bases. Germline-derived CDR1 and CDR2 are SGHRS and YFSETQ. The whole variable domain, filled in from reference TRBV5-1 and TRBJ2-7, reads KAGVTQTPRYLIKTRGQQVTLSCSPISGHRSVSWYQQTPGQGLQFLFEYFSETQRNKGNFPGRFSGRQFSNSRSEMNVSTLELGDSALYLCASSLAQGGEQYFGPGTRLTVT.

Concerning this clonotype itself: Just one base apart from a much larger clone, this may be a read error. V usage is TRBV20-1 and J usage is TRBJ2-3, with 8 bases identical to TRBD1. The CDR3 consists of 17 residues. The germline gives CDR1 DFQATT, CDR2 SNEGSKA (reference sequence). Here the CDR3 DNA reads TGCTGTGCTAGATCCTTAGGAGGGCAGGGGGCCGCAGATACGCAGTATTTT. It codes for CCARSLGGQGAADTQYF.

This clonotype was counted between two and nine times. V gene TRBV11-1 combines with J gene TRBJ2-7; D uncertain. The CDR3 runs to 15 residues. Germline V gene data show CDR1 as SGHAT and CDR2 as FQDESV (reference sequence). The V end lost 2 bases, the J end lost 1 base, and 12 bases lay between the germline ends. The CDR3 bases are TGTGCCAGCAGCTTAACGGCCGGCCTTTCCTACGAGCAGTACTTC. This sequence encodes CASSLTAGLSYEQYF.